These 31 T cell receptor beta chains share one sample of origin, sequenced in a study of blood T cell repertoires in COVID-19. Profiling relied on immunoSEQ multiplex PCR, and the TCRdb table lists in-frame clones only, not all of them. Of 25,000 to 35,000 clones listed, 68% are singletons. The sample was peripheral blood. Receptors originate from a human donor in a cohort sampled during active COVID-19.

The chain joins TRBV12-3 or TRBV12-4 to TRBJ2-2; D might be TRBD1 (6 bases). V lost 11 bases and J lost 7, with 14 bases in between. The CDR3 contains 12 residues. The CDR3 reads CAGPGESGELFF. Here the CDR3 DNA reads TGTGCCGGGCCAGGGGAAAGCGGGGAGCTGTTTTTT.

Only one count was recorded for this clone. The rearrangement uses TRBV7-3 and TRBJ1-1, with D possibly matching TRBD1 (6 bases). Trimming removed 0 bases from V and 1 base from J, with 9 bases in between. Germline V gene sequence: CDR1 SGHTA, CDR2 FQGTGA. CDR3 length equals 15 residues. For the CDR3, the DNA is TGTGCCAGCAGCTTAACGCAGGGGCGGAACACTGAAGCTTTCTTT. Protein product: CASSLTQGRNTEAFF.

The chain employs TRBV27 and TRBJ2-1, with a tentative D call TRBD2 (5 bases). The CDR3 runs to 16 residues. V lost 3 bases and J lost 0, with 12 bases in between. The germline V gene encodes CDR1 MNHEY and CDR2 SMNVEV (reference sequence). Here the CDR3 DNA reads TGTGCCAGCAGTTTCGGGCGGACTCTCTCCTACAATGAGCAGTTCTTC. As protein: CASSFGRTLSYNEQFF.

The chain employs TRBV30 and TRBJ1-4; D ambiguous. Germline V lookup: CDR1 GTSNPN, CDR2 SVGIG (reference sequence). Trimming stripped 3 bases from V and 8 bases from J, with 16 bases between. The CDR3 sequence is 14 residues long. CDR3 DNA: TGTGCCTGGAGCAGAGGAGGTAGTGGAGAAAAACTGTTTTTT. Its protein is CAWSRGGSGEKLFF.

CDR3 region: CASSLVGTSTDTQYF. CDR3 DNA sequence: TGTGCCAGCAGCTTAGTCGGGACTAGCACAGATACGCAGTATTTT. V is TRBV7-6 and J is TRBJ2-3; a possible D gene is TRBD2 (6 bases). The CDR3 loop spans 15 amino acids. CDR1 is SGHVS, CDR2 FNYEAQ, per germline. Trimming shortened V by 1 base and J by 0 bases, and 8 bases separated the two germline ends.

This clone was seen only a few times. The V gene is TRBV5-1, the J gene TRBJ2-3, with 12 bases identical to TRBD2. Germline lookup yields CDR1 SGHRS and CDR2 YFSETQ. The length of the CDR3 is 16 residues. V trimming: 4 bases; J trimming: 2 bases; junction bases outside the gene matches: 5. The chain's CDR3 is CASSLLAGGPTDTQYF. CDR3 DNA: TGCGCCAGCAGCCTACTAGCGGGAGGCCCCACAGATACGCAGTATTTT. Full variable domain (missing parts from reference TRBV5-1 and TRBJ2-3): KAGVTQTPRYLIKTRGQQVTLSCSPISGHRSVSWYQQTPGQGLQFLFEYFSETQRNKGNFPGRFSGRQFSNSRSEMNVSTLELGDSALYLCASSLLAGGPTDTQYFGPGTRLTVL.

The V gene is TRBV27, the J gene TRBJ1-2; no reliable D call. Trimming shortened V by 3 bases and J by 8 bases, and 22 bases separated the two germline ends. The CDR3 has 16 residues. CDR1 is MNHEY, CDR2 SMNVEV, per germline (reference sequence). The CDR3 nucleotides read TGTGCCAGCAGTTTTTTGTTCCCGGACGTTCGGGAGGGCTACACCTTC. It encodes CASSFLFPDVREGYTF.

V gene TRBV18 combines with J gene TRBJ2-7, with D tentatively TRBD2 (5 bases). Germline values: CDR1 KGHSH, CDR2 LQKENI. Trimming removed 8 bases at V and 7 bases at J, with 15 bases between. The CDR3 is made up of 12 amino acids. CDR3 protein: CASPEPEREQYF. Written as DNA, the CDR3 is TGTGCCAGCCCCGAACCAGAGCGGGAGCAGTACTTC.

V usage is TRBV7-2 and J usage is TRBJ2-7; D may be TRBD2 (5 bases). Germline CDR1 reads SGHTA; CDR2 reads FQGNSA. The CDR3 has 15 residues. V was pared by 1 base and J by 0 bases, with 10 bases between. The CDR3 nucleotides are TGTGCCAGCAGCTTAGGGTCGGGGAGCTCCTACGAGCAGTACTTC. It translates to CASSLGSGSSYEQYF.

The genes are TRBV14 and TRBJ2-1; 13 nucleotides align to TRBD2. The CDR3 runs 18 residues. Unmatched junction bases numbered 9, after V lost 2 bases and J lost 5 bases. Germline CDR1 reads SGHDN; CDR2 reads FVKESK. CDR3 bases: TGTGCCAGCAGCCAATCTGGGGCCGGGACTAGCGGGGACAATGAGCAGTTCTTC. It codes for CASSQSGAGTSGDNEQFF. The full variable domain, rest sourced from reference TRBV14 and TRBJ2-1, is EAGVTQFPSHSVIEKGQTVTLRCDPISGHDNLYWYRRVMGKEIKFLLHFVKESKQDESGMPNNRFLAERTGGTYSTLKVQPAELEDSGVYFCASSQSGAGTSGDNEQFFGPGTRLTVL.

The chain joins TRBV5-4 to TRBJ2-1; no definite D call. The V and J ends lost 6 bases and 6 bases respectively, with 19 bases between them. CDR3 length equals 15 residues. CDR1 is SGHNT, CDR2 YYREEE, per germline (reference sequence). CDR3 in amino acids: CASTFSGVRFNEQFF. The CDR3 DNA reads TGTGCCAGCACCTTTTCGGGTGTTCGGTTCAATGAGCAGTTCTTC.

The chain has TRBV6-2 or TRBV6-3 and TRBJ2-2; no firm D call. V was trimmed by 2 bases and J by 2 bases, leaving 9 bases between them. CDR3 length equals 15 residues. Looked up from germline, CDR1 is MNHEY and CDR2 is SVGEGT. CDR3 nucleotide sequence: TGTGCCAGCAGTTACGCAGGCGACAACACCGGGGAGCTGTTTTTT. Translating it yields CASSYAGDNTGELFF.

This rearrangement joins TRBV30 to TRBJ1-6; a weak D match, TRBD1 (5 bases). This CDR3 spans 13 amino acids. CDR1 is GTSNPN, CDR2 SVGIG, per germline (reference sequence). Trimming shortened V by 1 base and J by 5 bases, and 6 bases separated the two germline ends. In DNA form, the CDR3 reads TGTGCCTGGAGTGAGACAGATAATTCACCCCTCCACTTT. Amino acid sequence: CAWSETDNSPLHF.

This clone was seen more than once but under ten times. This rearrangement joins TRBV7-9 to TRBJ2-7; 8 bases align to TRBD1. V was pared by 5 bases and J by 4 bases, with 7 bases of the junction left unmatched. CDR1 SEHNR and CDR2 FQNEAQ come from the germline V gene (reference sequence). CDR3 length: 14 residues. The CDR3: CASSPETGEYEQYF. CDR3 in DNA: TGTGCCAGCAGCCCGGAGACAGGGGAGTACGAGCAGTACTTC.

In this sample, this clone turned up a few times. The chain uses TRBV5-6 and TRBJ1-1; 9 bases agree with TRBD1. The germline CDR1 and CDR2 sequences are SGHDT and YYEEEE. V was clipped by 3 bases and J by 5 bases; unmatched bases: 11. The CDR3 sequence is 16 residues long. The CDR3 region is CASSWGARDRETEAFF. The CDR3 region has the DNA TGTGCCAGCAGCTGGGGAGCACGGGACAGGGAAACTGAAGCTTTCTTT.

This clone has only one observation. V and J are TRBV14 and TRBJ2-5; D may be TRBD2 (6 bases). Per germline, CDR1 SGHDN and CDR2 FVKESK. The CDR3 spans 17 residues. Trimming took 3 bases from V and 5 from J, leaving 22 bases between them. CDR3 in DNA: TGTGCCAGCAGCCAGAATCTTGGAGGGACGTTGCGGGAGACCCAGTACTTC. Protein sequence: CASSQNLGGTLRETQYF. Full variable domain (rest looked up from reference TRBV14 and TRBJ2-5): EAGVTQFPSHSVIEKGQTVTLRCDPISGHDNLYWYRRVMGKEIKFLLHFVKESKQDESGMPNNRFLAERTGGTYSTLKVQPAELEDSGVYFCASSQNLGGTLRETQYFGPGTRLLVL.

The chain recombines TRBV27 with TRBJ1-1, with D possibly TRBD1 on 5 matching bases. Trimming took 5 bases from V and 3 from J, leaving 10 bases between them. The CDR3 contains 13 residues. Looked up from germline, CDR1 is MNHEY and CDR2 is SMNVEV (reference sequence). Here the CDR3 DNA reads TGTGCCAGCAGTCTGGGGCGTTACACTGAAGCTTTCTTT. Residues: CASSLGRYTEAFF.

This clone was seen just once. The genes are TRBV4-3 and TRBJ1-1, with D maybe TRBD1 (5 bases). The V gene's germline CDR1 is LGHNA and CDR2 YSLEER. V dropped 1 base and J dropped 1 base, with 7 bases sitting between them. CDR3 size: 14 residues. For the CDR3, the DNA is TGCGCCAGCAGCCAAGGGACACGGAACACTGAAGCTTTCTTT. This encodes CASSQGTRNTEAFF.

The chain links TRBV13 to TRBJ2-1, with TRBD2 matching over 10 bases. The CDR3 contains 16 residues. V shed 5 bases and J 8 bases; nucleotides not matched to a gene: 12. Per germline, CDR1 PRHDT and CDR2 FYEKMQ (reference sequence). The CDR3 here is CASSHLGSGRADEQFF. The CDR3 DNA sequence: TGTGCCAGCAGCCACCTTGGCAGCGGGAGGGCGGATGAGCAGTTCTTC.

V usage is TRBV5-1 and J usage is TRBJ1-2, with D maybe TRBD1 (6 bases). Trimming stripped 5 bases from V and 1 base from J, with 18 bases between. This CDR3 has 16 amino acids. CDR1 and CDR2 from the germline V gene are SGHRS and YFSETQ. CDR3 amino acids: CASRSGMGAFNYGYTF. For the CDR3, the DNA is TGCGCCAGCAGGTCTGGGATGGGGGCGTTTAACTATGGCTACACCTTC.

CDR3 protein: CASSYRGRETQYF. CDR3 nucleotides: TGCGCCAGCAGCTACAGGGGGCGGGAGACCCAGTACTTC. V is TRBV4-1 and J is TRBJ2-5; 9 nucleotides match TRBD1. J lost 5 bases, V lost 5 bases, and 3 bases had no gene match. The CDR3 extends over 13 amino acids. Germline-derived CDR1 and CDR2 are MGHRA and YSYEKL.

The chain links TRBV18 to TRBJ1-5, with TRBD1 matching 9 bases. The CDR3 is 15 amino acids. V shed 5 bases and J 3 bases; nucleotides not matched to a gene: 5. Germline V gives CDR1 KGHSH, CDR2 LQKENI. CDR3 residues: CASSTGTGYNQPQHF. The CDR3 nucleotides are TGTGCCAGCTCAACCGGGACAGGGTACAATCAGCCCCAGCATTTT. The complete variable domain, with remaining parts taken from reference TRBV18 and TRBJ1-5, reads NAGVMQNPRHLVRRRGQEARLRCSPMKGHSHVYWYRQLPEEGLKFMVYLQKENIIDESGMPKERFSAEFPKEGPSILRIQQVVRGDSAAYFCASSTGTGYNQPQHFGDGTRLSIL.

This sequence joins TRBV5-5 and TRBJ2-4, with 8 nucleotides matching TRBD1. The CDR3 consists of 15 residues. Germline lookup yields CDR1 SGHKS and CDR2 YYEKEE (reference sequence). Unmatched junction bases numbered 6, after V lost 5 bases and J lost 2 bases. Here the CDR3 reads CASSDRGLTKNIQYF. The CDR3 DNA reads as TGTGCCAGCAGTGACAGGGGACTTACCAAAAACATTCAGTACTTC.

The CDR3 sequence: CASSVTGHPGELFF. CDR3 bases: TGTGCCAGCAGCGTCACAGGGCACCCCGGGGAGCTGTTTTTT. The chain links TRBV11-1 to TRBJ2-2; D possibly corresponds to TRBD1 (6 bases). In germline, CDR1 is SGHAT, CDR2 FQDESV (reference sequence). CDR3 length: 14 amino acids. V was cut by 5 bases and J by 6 bases, with 13 bases left in between.

This clone came up a few times. The V call is TRBV6-5, the J call TRBJ1-2, with 9 positions matching TRBD1. The CDR3 sequence is 13 residues long. Germline-derived CDR1 and CDR2 are MNHEY and SVGAGI. The J segment lost 6 bases and the V segment lost 6 bases, leaving 5 bases of the junction unmatched. The CDR3 DNA reads as TGTGCCAGCAGCAGGACAGGGGTACATGGCTACACCTTC. Residues: CASSRTGVHGYTF.

A remark on this clone: A junction end diverges from the germline sequence, so it may reflect a read error. The chain combines TRBV27 with TRBJ1-6; 8 nucleotides line up with TRBD1. Germline V gene sequence: CDR1 MNHEY, CDR2 SMNVEV (reference sequence). The CDR3 runs 14 residues. CDR3 in DNA: TGTGCCAGCAGTTTAGGGACAGGAGGTTCAACCCTCCACTTT. It encodes CASSLGTGGSTLHF.

This clone occurred a few times. CDR3 in DNA: TGCGCCAGCAGCCGGAGACTAGCGACAGATACGCAGTATTTT. This codes for CASSRRLATDTQYF. V is TRBV4-3 and J is TRBJ2-3; 8 bases agree with TRBD2. CDR3 length equals 14 residues. The germline gives CDR1 LGHNA, CDR2 YSLEER. V shed 4 bases, J shed 3 bases, and the junction held 3 bases outside the gene matches.

Written as DNA, the CDR3 is TGTGCCACCAGCACAGGGTCCTACGGCGAGCAGTACTTC. This codes for CATSTGSYGEQYF. J is TRBJ2-7 and V is TRBV15, with D possibly matching TRBD1 (5 bases). Germline V gives CDR1 LNHNV, CDR2 YYDKDF (reference sequence). V lost 4 bases, J lost 6 bases, and 13 bases lay in between. The CDR3 extends over 13 amino acids.

The chain employs TRBV6-6 and TRBJ1-2, with TRBD1 matching over 7 bases. CDR3 length: 11 residues. CDR1 and CDR2 (germline): MNHNY, SVGAGI (reference sequence). With 10 bases clipped from V and 5 bases from J, the junction kept 4 bases outside the gene matches. CDR3 sequence (DNA): TGTGCCACCAGACAGGGATATGGCTACACCTTC. Its protein is CATRQGYGYTF.

This clone was counted only a few times. This CDR3 reads CASSVEIAGGGVNEQFF. The CDR3 nucleotides read TGTGCCAGCAGCGTAGAGATAGCGGGAGGAGGGGTCAATGAGCAGTTCTTC. The chain carries TRBV9 and TRBJ2-1; TRBD2 matches at 10 bases. Germline CDR1 SGDLS, CDR2 YYNGEE. Trimming at V came to 0 bases and at J to 6 bases, leaving 9 bases not matched to a gene. This CDR3 is built from 17 residues.

The rearrangement links TRBV21-1 to TRBJ2-7; the table's D call TRBD1 went unverified against the DNA. TRBV21-1 is deemed a pseudogene. This CDR3 region has 17 residues. The CDR3 loop reads CASSNGETGNCSYEQYF. The CDR3 region has the DNA TGTGCCAGCAGCAATGGAGAGACAGGTAACTGCTCCTACGAGCAGTACTTC.